This TCR beta chain was observed in a study of cytomegalovirus exposure and HLA in healthy donors. Vbeta (60) and Jbeta (13) primers were used in the PCR. The table came from immunoSEQ multiplex PCR; TCRdb's copy has only in-frame clones and leaves some out. The sample contains approximately 150,000 clones, approximately 70% of which appear only once. V dropped 1 base and J dropped 5 bases, with 14 bases sitting between them. Per the germline V gene, CDR1 is GTSNPN and CDR2 is SVGIG (reference sequence). CDR3 length equals 14 residues. The receptor was derived from a man between 18 and 29 years old in good health and CMV-seropositive. The chain is built from TRBV30 and TRBJ1-1, with a weak D call TRBD1 (6 bases). Sequencing was done on a sample of PBMCs. CDR3 nucleotide sequence: TGTGCCTGGAGTGGGTTGTCAGGGGTGACTGAAGCTTTCTTT. It specifies CAWSGLSGVTEAFF.